Listed here is a single T cell receptor (beta chain). This CDR3 region has 13 residues. The V gene lost 3 bases and the J gene lost 4 bases, with 12 bases spanning the gap. CDR1 SQVTM and CDR2 ANQGSEA come from the germline V gene. Amplified regions were TCR beta CDR3 sequences from RNA transcripts. With the HTBI primer set, the TCR CDR3 went through a first round of RT-PCR. One entry per CDR3 protein results from TCRdb running MiXCR on the multiplex PCR reads. The sample lists some 510,000 distinct CDR3 sequences, around 20% seen once, with roughly 29% in the top ten. The data belong to a study of T cells in Graves' hyperthyroidism and ophthalmopathy.

The clonotype comes from a man aged 18 to 30 with Graves' hyperthyroidism. The chain recombines TRBV29-1 with TRBJ1-2, with D perhaps matching TRBD1 (6 bases). The source material was blood. The CDR3 sequence is CSVEGQGTYGYTF. The DNA for the CDR3 is TGCAGCGTTGAGGGGCAGGGGACCTATGGCTACACCTTC. The whole variable domain, filled in from reference TRBV29-1 and TRBJ1-2, reads SAVISQKPSRDICQRGTSLTIQCQVDSQVTMMFWYRQQPGQSLTLIATANQGSEATYESGFVIDKFPISRPNLTFSTLTVSNMSPEDSSIYLCSVEGQGTYGYTFGSGTRLTVV.